Listed below are T cell receptor beta chains from one sample, sequenced in a study of T cell repertoires in cytomegalovirus infection. TCRdb reanalysed the reads using MiXCR and keeps one entry per CDR3 protein. The sample includes tens of thousands of distinct CDR3 sequences, 20% to 25% seen only once; the top ten take approximately 68%. These receptors have no identified antigens. The specimen was CD8+ T cells from cultured PBMCs, collected from culture after CMV antigen stimulation. The receptors derive from a human donor in good health (CMV status not recorded). Some clones in this sample may be carry-over from other donors' samples. The conserved cysteine and the conserved F or W are not part of the CDR3 here. The D gene is left open where the match is weak.

>TRBJ2-1|TRBV7-8|NA
ASSLKSNEQF
>TRBJ1-2|TRBV19|TRBD1
ASSIPGQGYGYT
>TRBJ2-5|TRBV7-2|TRBD2
ASSSQGLAGGNQETQY
>TRBJ2-3|TRBV11-2|NA
ATLGVEDTQY
>TRBJ2-7|TRBV4-3|NA
ASSQVRSSEQY
>TRBJ1-5|TRBV27|NA
ASSLGPKYQPQH
>TRBJ2-7|TRBV15|NA
ATSLGGLLGEQY
>TRBJ1-4|TRBV6-6|TRBD1
ASSYPGQGYDEKLF
>TRBJ2-1|TRBV7-8|NA
ASSLGSGANEQF
>TRBJ1-4|TRBV7-2|NA
ASSLDRRNEKLF
>TRBJ2-5|TRBV7-8|TRBD2
ASLGTSGGAETQY
>TRBJ1-1|TRBV7-2|NA
ASSLVSGGLRNTEAF
>TRBJ1-1|TRBV7-3|NA
ASSFGEAF
>TRBJ2-1|TRBV6-2/TRBV6-3|NA
ASSYRGVGNEQF
>TRBJ2-3|TRBV7-2|NA
ASSYTGGGSTDTQY
>TRBJ1-3|TRBV7-8|NA
ASSSLQVAGNTIY
>TRBJ2-1|TRBV5-4|NA
ASSQRTVSYNEQF
>TRBJ1-1|TRBV27|NA
ASSLFPRDTEAF
>TRBJ2-2|TRBV27|NA
ASLFIATGELF
>TRBJ2-7|TRBV12-3/TRBV12-4|NA
ASSTGSSIEQY
>TRBJ2-6|TRBV29-1|NA
SVAGAGANGLT
>TRBJ1-4|TRBV7-2|TRBD1
ASSSTGIATNEKLF
>TRBJ2-7|TRBV9|NA
TSSVAPGLYEQY
>TRBJ1-1|TRBV7-2|NA
ASSSGEGTEAF
>TRBJ1-6|TRBV6-8|NA
ASSYSQGASSPLH
>TRBJ2-1|TRBV11-2|NA
ASSLETKKSNEQF
>TRBJ2-5|TRBV7-2|NA
ASSLEGGGQETQY
>TRBJ2-7|TRBV5-6|NA
ASSLGGTSSYEQY
>TRBJ1-1|TRBV7-2|TRBD1
ASSLRQGYGSDTEAF
>TRBJ1-1|TRBV6-2/TRBV6-3|NA
ASRPVVPLNTEAF
>TRBJ2-7|TRBV27|NA
ASSLRFGSYEQY
>TRBJ2-1|TRBV12-3/TRBV12-4|NA
ASRSQGSETYNEQF
>TRBJ2-5|TRBV7-8|TRBD2
ASSDRRGGY
>TRBJ2-3|TRBV7-8|NA
ASSLAAGADTQY
>TRBJ2-5|TRBV27|NA
ASSWVQGSQETQY
>TRBJ1-1|TRBV5-1|NA
ASSLRGPRGSEAF
>TRBJ2-1|TRBV6-2/TRBV6-3|TRBD2
ASSYHIAGKHNEQF
>TRBJ1-4|TRBV2|NA
ASSGVRLF
>TRBJ2-1|TRBV7-8|NA
ASSLRAGSYNEQF
>TRBJ2-3|TRBV7-8|NA
ASSDSPGSSRDTQY
>TRBJ2-3|TRBV4-3|NA
ASSQFLGSGDTQY
>TRBJ1-1|TRBV12-5|NA
ASGTPPEEAF
>TRBJ2-7|TRBV28|NA
ASSPRGASYEQY
>TRBJ2-1|TRBV29-1|NA
SVEDLSRFSYNEQF
>TRBJ2-7|TRBV7-6|TRBD1
ASSPGTGILENEQY
>TRBJ2-7|TRBV12-5|NA
ASGLGHFPYEQY
>TRBJ2-2|TRBV6-2/TRBV6-3|NA
ASSLLRRGHRNTGELF
>TRBJ1-1|TRBV28|TRBD1
ASSRQGDHTEAF
>TRBJ2-5|TRBV15|NA
ATSRVAEETQY
>TRBJ2-1|TRBV10-3|TRBD2
AISEFRGERNEQF
>TRBJ1-1|TRBV12-3/TRBV12-4|NA
ASSLGGGGTEAF